This T cell receptor (beta chain) derives from a study of cytomegalovirus exposure and HLA in healthy donors. The PCR contained 60 Vbeta and 13 Jbeta primers. TCRdb's table, derived via immunoSEQ multiplex PCR, lists solely in-frame clones and lacks some. The sample has roughly 110,000 clones, approximately 76% seen once. Concerning this clone itself: Its antigen is not known.

General study points: Reports showed the classifier diagnosing cytomegalovirus status with high specificity and sensitivity.

This TCR came from a man between 18 and 35 years old in good health and CMV-seronegative. The sample taken for sequencing was PBMCs.

The CDR3 nucleotides read TGTGCCAGCAGCCAGGCGGGGGGTCTCCCTCATGAGCAGTTCTTC. Translation: CASSQAGGLPHEQFF. The chain employs TRBV7-9 and TRBJ2-1; 8 bases agree with TRBD2. The CDR3 extends over 15 amino acids. Trimming took 5 bases from V and 8 from J; bases not matched to a gene: 11. Germline V gene data show CDR1 as SEHNR and CDR2 as FQNEAQ (reference sequence).